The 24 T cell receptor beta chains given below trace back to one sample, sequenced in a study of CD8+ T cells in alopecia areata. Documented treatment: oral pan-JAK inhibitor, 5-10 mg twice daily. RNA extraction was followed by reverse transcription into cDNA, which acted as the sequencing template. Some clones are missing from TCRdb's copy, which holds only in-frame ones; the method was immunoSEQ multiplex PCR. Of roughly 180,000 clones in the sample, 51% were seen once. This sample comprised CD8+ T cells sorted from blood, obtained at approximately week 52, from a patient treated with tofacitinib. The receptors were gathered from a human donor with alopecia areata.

The CDR3 loop reads CASSLAVAGGLSSGANVLTF. DNA of the CDR3: TGTGCCAGCAGCTTAGCCGTTGCGGGGGGGCTTAGCTCTGGGGCCAACGTCCTGACTTTC. The chain couples TRBV7-8 to TRBJ2-6; 9 bases are shared with TRBD2. The CDR3 length is 20 residues. The trim removed 0 bases at V and 0 bases at J, leaving 9 bases unmatched. CDR1 is SGHVS, CDR2 FQNEAQ, per germline. The complete variable domain, with remaining parts taken from reference TRBV7-8 and TRBJ2-6, reads GAGVSQSPRYKVAKRGQDVALRCDPISGHVSLFWYQQALGQGPEFLTYFQNEAQLDKSGLPSDRFFAERPEGSVSTLKIQRTQQEDSAVYLCASSLAVAGGLSSGANVLTFGAGSRLTVL.

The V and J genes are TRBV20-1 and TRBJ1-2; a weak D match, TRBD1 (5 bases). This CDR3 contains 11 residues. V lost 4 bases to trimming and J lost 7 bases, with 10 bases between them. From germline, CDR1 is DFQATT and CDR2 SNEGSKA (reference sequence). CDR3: CSATGLGGYTF. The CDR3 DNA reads TGCAGTGCTACAGGGTTAGGTGGCTACACCTTC.

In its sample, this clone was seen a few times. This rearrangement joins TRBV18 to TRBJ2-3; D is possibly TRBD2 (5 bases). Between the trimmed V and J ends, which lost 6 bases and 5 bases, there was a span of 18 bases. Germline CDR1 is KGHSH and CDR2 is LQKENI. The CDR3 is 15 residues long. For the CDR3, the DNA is TGTGCCAGCTCCCCGGGGTCGGGGTCCCGAGATACGCAGTATTTT. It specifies CASSPGSGSRDTQYF. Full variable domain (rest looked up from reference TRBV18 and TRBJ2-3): NAGVMQNPRHLVRRRGQEARLRCSPMKGHSHVYWYRQLPEEGLKFMVYLQKENIIDESGMPKERFSAEFPKEGPSILRIQQVVRGDSAAYFCASSPGSGSRDTQYFGPGTRLTVL.

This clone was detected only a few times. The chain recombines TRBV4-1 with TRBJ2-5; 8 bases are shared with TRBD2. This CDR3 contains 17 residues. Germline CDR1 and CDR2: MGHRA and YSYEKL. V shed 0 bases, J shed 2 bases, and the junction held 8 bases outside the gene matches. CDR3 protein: CASSQEREGIMQETQYF. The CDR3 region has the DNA TGCGCCAGCAGCCAAGAACGGGAGGGTATCATGCAAGAGACCCAGTACTTC.

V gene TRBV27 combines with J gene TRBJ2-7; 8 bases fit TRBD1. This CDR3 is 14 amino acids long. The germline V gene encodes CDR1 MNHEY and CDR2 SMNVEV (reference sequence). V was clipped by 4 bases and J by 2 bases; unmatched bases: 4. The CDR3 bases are TGTGCCAGCAGTTCTCGGACAGGGACCTACGAGCAGTACTTC. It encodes CASSSRTGTYEQYF.

For the CDR3, the DNA is TGTGCCAGCAGCTCCCCCCGTGAGGGAGTCTACGAGCAGTACTTC. This translates into CASSSPREGVYEQYF. This chain joins TRBV7-3 and TRBJ2-5; D perhaps matches TRBD2 (5 bases). The J call may be mistaken, given a closer DNA end match to TRBJ2-7. This CDR3 spans 15 amino acids. In germline, CDR1 is SGHTA, CDR2 FQGTGA.

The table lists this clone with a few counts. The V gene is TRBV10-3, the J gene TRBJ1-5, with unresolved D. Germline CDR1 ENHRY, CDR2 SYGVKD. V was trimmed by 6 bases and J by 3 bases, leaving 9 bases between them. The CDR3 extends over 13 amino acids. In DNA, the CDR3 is TGTGCCATCAGATCAGGTCACAATCAGCCCCAGCATTTT. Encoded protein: CAIRSGHNQPQHF.

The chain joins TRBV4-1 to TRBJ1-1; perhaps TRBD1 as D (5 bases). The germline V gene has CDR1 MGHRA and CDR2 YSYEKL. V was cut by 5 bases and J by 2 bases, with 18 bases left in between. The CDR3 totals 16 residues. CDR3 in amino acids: CASSDPRGPPNTEAFF. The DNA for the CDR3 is TGCGCCAGCAGCGATCCCCGGGGACCACCAAACACTGAAGCTTTCTTT.

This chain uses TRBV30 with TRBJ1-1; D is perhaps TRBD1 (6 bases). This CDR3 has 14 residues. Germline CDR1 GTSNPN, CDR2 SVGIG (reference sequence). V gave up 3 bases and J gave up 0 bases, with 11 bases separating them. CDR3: CAWSLGHLNTEAFF. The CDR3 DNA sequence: TGTGCCTGGAGCTTGGGACATTTGAACACTGAAGCTTTCTTT.

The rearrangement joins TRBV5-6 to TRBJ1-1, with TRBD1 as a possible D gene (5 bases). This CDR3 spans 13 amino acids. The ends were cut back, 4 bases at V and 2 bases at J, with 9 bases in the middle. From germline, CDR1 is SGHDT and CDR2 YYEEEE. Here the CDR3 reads CASSPDSNTEAFF. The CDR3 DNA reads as TGTGCCAGCAGCCCTGACAGTAACACTGAAGCTTTCTTT.

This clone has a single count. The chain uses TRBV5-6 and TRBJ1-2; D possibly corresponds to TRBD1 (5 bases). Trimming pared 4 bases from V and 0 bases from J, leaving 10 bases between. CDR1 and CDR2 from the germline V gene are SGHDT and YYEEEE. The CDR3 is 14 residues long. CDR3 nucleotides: TGTGCCAGCAGCCTAATGGGGGCTAACTATGGCTACACCTTC. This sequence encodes CASSLMGANYGYTF.

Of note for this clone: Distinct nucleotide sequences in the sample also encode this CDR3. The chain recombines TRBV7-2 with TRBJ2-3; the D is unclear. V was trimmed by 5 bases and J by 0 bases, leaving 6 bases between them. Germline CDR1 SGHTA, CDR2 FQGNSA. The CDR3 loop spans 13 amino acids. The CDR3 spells CASSIDSTDTQYF. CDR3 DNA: TGTGCCAGCAGCATCGACAGCACAGATACGCAGTATTTT.

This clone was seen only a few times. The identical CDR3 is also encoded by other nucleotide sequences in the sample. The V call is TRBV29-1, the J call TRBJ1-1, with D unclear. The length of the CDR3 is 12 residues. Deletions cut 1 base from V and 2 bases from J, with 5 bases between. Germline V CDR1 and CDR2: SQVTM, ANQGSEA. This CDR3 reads CSVEGINTEAFF. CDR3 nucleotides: TGCAGCGTTGAAGGGATTAACACTGAAGCTTTCTTT.

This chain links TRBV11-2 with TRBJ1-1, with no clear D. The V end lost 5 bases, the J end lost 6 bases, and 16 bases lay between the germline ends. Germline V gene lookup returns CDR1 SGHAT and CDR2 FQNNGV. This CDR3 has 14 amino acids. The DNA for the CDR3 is TGTGCCAGCAGCCCCCGGACCAAAGGGCCTGAAGCTTTCTTT. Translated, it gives CASSPRTKGPEAFF.

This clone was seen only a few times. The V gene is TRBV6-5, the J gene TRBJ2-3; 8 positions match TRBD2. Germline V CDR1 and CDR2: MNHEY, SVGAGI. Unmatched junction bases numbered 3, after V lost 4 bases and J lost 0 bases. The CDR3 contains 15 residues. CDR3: CASSSLAGSTDTQYF. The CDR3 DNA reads TGTGCCAGCAGTTCCTTAGCGGGGAGCACAGATACGCAGTATTTT.

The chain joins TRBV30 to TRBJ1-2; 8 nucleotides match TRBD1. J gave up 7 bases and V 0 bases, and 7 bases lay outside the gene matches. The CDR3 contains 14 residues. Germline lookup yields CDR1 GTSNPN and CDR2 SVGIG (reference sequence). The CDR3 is CAWSVLDRGSGYTF. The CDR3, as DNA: TGTGCCTGGAGTGTCCTCGACAGGGGTTCTGGCTACACCTTC.

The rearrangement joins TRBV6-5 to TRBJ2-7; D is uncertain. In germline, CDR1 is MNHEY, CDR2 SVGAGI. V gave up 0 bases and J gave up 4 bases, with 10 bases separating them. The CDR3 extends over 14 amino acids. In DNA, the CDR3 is TGTGCCAGCAGTTACTCCGACGGGTATTACGAGCAGTACTTC. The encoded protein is CASSYSDGYYEQYF.

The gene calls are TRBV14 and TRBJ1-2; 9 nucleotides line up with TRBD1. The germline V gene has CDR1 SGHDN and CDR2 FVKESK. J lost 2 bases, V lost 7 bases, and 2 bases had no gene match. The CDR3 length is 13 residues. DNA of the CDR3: TGTGCCAGCAAGGGACAGGGCAACTATGGCTACACCTTC. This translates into CASKGQGNYGYTF.

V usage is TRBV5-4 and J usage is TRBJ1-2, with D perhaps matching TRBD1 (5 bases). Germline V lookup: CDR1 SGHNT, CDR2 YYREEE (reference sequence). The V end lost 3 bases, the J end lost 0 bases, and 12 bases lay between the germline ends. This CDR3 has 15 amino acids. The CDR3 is CASSSPGTPNYGYTF. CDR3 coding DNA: TGTGCCAGCAGCTCGCCCGGGACCCCTAACTATGGCTACACCTTC.

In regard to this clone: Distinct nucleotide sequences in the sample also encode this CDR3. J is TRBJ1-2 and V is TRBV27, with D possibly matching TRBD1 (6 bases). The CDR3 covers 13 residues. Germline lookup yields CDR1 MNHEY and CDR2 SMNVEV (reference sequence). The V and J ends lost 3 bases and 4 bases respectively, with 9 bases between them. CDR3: CASSLGGGYGYTF. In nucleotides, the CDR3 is TGTGCCAGCAGTTTGGGGGGCGGCTATGGCTACACCTTC.

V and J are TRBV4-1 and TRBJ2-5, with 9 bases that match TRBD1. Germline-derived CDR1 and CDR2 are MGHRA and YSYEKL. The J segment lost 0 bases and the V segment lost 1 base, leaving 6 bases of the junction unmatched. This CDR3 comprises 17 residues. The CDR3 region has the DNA TGCGCCAGCAGCCAAGGTACAGGGGGCCCGTACCAAGAGACCCAGTACTTC. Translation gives CASSQGTGGPYQETQYF.

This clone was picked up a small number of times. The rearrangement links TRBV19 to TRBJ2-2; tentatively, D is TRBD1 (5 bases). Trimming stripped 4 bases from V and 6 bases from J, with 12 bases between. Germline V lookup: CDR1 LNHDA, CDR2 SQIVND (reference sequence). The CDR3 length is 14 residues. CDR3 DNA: TGTGCCAGTAGTACCTTACGACAGCCCGGGGAGCTGTTTTTT. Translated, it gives CASSTLRQPGELFF.

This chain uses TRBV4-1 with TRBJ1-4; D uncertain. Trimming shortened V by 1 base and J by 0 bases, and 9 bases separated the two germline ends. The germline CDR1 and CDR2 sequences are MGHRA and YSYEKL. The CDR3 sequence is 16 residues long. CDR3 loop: CASSQGDGATNEKLFF. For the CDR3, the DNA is TGCGCCAGCAGCCAAGGAGACGGAGCAACTAATGAAAAACTGTTTTTT.

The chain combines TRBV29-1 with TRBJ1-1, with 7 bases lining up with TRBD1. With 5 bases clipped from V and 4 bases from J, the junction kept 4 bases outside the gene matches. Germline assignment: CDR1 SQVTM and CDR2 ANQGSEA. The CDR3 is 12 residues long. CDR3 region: CSVWAGGTEAFF. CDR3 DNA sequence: TGCAGCGTTTGGGCAGGGGGCACTGAAGCTTTCTTT. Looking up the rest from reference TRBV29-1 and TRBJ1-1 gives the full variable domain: SAVISQKPSRDICQRGTSLTIQCQVDSQVTMMFWYRQQPGQSLTLIATANQGSEATYESGFVIDKFPISRPNLTFSTLTVSNMSPEDSSIYLCSVWAGGTEAFFGQGTRLTVV.